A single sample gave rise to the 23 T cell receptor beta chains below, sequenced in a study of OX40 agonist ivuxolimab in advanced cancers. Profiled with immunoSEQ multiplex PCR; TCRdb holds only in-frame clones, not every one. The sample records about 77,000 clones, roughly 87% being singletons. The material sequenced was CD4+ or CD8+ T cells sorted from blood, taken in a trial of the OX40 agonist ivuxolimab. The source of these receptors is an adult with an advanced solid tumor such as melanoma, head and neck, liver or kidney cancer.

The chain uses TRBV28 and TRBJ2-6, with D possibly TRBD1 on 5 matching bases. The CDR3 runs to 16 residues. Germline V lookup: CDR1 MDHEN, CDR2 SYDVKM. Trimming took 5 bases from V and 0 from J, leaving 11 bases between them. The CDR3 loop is CASSPRQYSGANVLTF. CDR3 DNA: TGTGCCAGCAGTCCCCGACAGTACTCTGGGGCCAACGTCCTGACTTTC.

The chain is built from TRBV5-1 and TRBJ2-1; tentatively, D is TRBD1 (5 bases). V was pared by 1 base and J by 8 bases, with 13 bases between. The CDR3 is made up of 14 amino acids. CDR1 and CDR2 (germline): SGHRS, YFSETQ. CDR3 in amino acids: CASSLRGLGDEQFF. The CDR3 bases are TGCGCCAGCAGCTTGAGGGGCCTCGGCGATGAGCAGTTCTTC.

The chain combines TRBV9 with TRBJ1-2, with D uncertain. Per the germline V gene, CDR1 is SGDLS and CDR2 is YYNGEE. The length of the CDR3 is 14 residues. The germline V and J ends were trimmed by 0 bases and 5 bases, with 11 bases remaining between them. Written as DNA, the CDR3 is TGTGCCAGCAGCGTAGCAGGACGGGCTTATGGCTACACCTTC. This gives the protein CASSVAGRAYGYTF.

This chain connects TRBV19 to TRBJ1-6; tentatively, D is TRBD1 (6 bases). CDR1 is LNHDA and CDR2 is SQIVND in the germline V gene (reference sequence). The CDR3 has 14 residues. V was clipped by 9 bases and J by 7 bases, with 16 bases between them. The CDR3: CASRSQGRNSPLHF. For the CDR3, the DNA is TGTGCCAGCCGATCGCAGGGGAGGAATTCACCCCTCCACTTT.

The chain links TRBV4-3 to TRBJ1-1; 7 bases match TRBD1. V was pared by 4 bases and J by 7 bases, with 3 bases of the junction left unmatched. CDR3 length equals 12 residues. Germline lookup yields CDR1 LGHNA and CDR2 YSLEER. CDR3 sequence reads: CASSLDRNEAFF. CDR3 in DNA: TGCGCCAGCAGCCTGGACAGGAATGAAGCTTTCTTT.

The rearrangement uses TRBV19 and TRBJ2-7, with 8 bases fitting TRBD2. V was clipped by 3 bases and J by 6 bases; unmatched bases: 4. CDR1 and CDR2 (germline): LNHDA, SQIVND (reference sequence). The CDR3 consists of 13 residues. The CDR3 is CASSIREGVEQYF. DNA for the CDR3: TGTGCCAGTAGTATCCGGGAGGGGGTCGAGCAGTACTTC.

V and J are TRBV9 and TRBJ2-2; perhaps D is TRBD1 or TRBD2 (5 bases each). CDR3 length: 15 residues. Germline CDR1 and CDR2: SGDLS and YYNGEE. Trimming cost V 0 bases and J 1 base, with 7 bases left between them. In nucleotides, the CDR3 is TGTGCCAGCAGCGTAGCGGGACGGAACACCGGGGAGCTGTTTTTT. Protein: CASSVAGRNTGELFF.

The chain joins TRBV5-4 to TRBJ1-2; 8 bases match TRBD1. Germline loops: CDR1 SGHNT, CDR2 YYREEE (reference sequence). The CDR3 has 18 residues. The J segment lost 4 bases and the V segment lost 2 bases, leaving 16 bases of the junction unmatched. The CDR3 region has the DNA TGTGCCAGCAGCTTACTGCGTAGTCGGTCAGGGGGCCCCTATGGCTACACCTTC. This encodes CASSLLRSRSGGPYGYTF.

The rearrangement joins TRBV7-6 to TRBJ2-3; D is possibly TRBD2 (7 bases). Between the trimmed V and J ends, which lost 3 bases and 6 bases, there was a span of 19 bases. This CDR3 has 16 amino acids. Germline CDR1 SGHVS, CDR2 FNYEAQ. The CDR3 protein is CASSLDGGARPDTQYF. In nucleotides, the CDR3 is TGTGCCAGCAGCTTGGATGGGGGGGCCCGCCCGGATACGCAGTATTTT.

The CDR3 spells CASSQVGVTGELFF. The CDR3 nucleotides are TGCGCCAGCAGCCAAGTGGGGGTAACCGGGGAGCTGTTTTTT. This chain links TRBV4-3 with TRBJ2-2, with D possibly called TRBD1 or TRBD2 (5 bases each). Trimming pared 1 base from V and 5 bases from J, leaving 8 bases between. The CDR3 runs to 14 residues. Germline V gene lookup returns CDR1 LGHNA and CDR2 YSLEER.

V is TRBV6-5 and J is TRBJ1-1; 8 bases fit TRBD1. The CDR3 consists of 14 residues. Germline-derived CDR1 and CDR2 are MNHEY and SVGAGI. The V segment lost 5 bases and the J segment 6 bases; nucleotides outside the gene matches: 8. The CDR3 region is CASSARQGRAEAFF. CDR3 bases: TGTGCCAGCAGTGCCCGACAGGGGCGGGCTGAAGCTTTCTTT.

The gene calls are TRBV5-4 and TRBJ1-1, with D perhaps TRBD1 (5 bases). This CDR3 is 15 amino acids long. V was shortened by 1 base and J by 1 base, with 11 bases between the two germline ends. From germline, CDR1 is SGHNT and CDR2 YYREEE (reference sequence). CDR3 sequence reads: CASSLPAGRNTEAFF. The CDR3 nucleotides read TGTGCCAGCAGCTTGCCTGCAGGGAGGAACACTGAAGCTTTCTTT.

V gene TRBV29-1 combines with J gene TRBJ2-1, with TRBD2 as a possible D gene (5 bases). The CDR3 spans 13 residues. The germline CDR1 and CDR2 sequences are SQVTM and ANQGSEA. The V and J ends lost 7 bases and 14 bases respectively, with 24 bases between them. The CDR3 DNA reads TGCAGCGGCCGCCGGGCCGCGACTATAACGGAGTTCTTC. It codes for CSGRRAATITEFF.

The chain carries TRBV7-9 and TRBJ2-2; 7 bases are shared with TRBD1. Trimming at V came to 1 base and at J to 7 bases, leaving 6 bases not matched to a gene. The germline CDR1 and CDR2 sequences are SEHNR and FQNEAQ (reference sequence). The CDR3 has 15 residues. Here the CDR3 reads CASSLVTGEHGELFF. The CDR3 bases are TGTGCCAGCAGCTTAGTAACAGGGGAGCACGGGGAGCTGTTTTTT.

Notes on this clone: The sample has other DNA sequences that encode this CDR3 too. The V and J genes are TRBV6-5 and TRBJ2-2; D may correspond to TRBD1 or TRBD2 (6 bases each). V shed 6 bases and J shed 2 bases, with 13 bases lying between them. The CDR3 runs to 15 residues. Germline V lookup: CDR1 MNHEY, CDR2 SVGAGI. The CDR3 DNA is TGTGCCAGCAGCCGGGGGACACCTAACACCGGGGAGCTGTTTTTT. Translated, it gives CASSRGTPNTGELFF.

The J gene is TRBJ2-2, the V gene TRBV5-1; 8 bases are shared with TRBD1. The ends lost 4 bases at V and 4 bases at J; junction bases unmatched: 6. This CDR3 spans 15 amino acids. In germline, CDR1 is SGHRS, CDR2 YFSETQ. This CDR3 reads CASSINTGGTGELFF. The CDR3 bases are TGCGCCAGCAGCATTAACACAGGGGGCACCGGGGAGCTGTTTTTT. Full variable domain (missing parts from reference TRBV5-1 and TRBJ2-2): KAGVTQTPRYLIKTRGQQVTLSCSPISGHRSVSWYQQTPGQGLQFLFEYFSETQRNKGNFPGRFSGRQFSNSRSEMNVSTLELGDSALYLCASSINTGGTGELFFGEGSRLTVL.

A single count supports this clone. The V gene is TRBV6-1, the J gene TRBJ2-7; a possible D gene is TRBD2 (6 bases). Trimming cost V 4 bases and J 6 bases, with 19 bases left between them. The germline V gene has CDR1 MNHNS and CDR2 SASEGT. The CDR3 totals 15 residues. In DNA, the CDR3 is TGTGCCAGCAGTGGGCGAGAAACTAGCTCCGGCGAGCAGTACTTC. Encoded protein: CASSGRETSSGEQYF.

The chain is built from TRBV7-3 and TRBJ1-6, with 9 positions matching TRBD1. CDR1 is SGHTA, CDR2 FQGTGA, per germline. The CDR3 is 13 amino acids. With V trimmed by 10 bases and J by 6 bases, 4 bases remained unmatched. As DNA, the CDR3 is TGTGCCACCTCGACAGGGGGTAATTCACCCCTCCACTTT. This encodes CATSTGGNSPLHF. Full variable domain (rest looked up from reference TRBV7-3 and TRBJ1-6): GAGVSQTPSNKVTEKGKYVELRCDPISGHTALYWYRQSLGQGPEFLIYFQGTGAADDSGLPNDRFFAVRPEGSVSTLKIQRTERGDSAVYLCATSTGGNSPLHFGNGTRLTVT.

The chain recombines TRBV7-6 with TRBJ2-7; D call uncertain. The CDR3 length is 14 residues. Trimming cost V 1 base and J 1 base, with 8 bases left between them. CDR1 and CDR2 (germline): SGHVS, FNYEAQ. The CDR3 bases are TGTGCCAGCAGCTTAGACTGGGATTCCTACGAGCAGTACTTC. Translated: CASSLDWDSYEQYF.

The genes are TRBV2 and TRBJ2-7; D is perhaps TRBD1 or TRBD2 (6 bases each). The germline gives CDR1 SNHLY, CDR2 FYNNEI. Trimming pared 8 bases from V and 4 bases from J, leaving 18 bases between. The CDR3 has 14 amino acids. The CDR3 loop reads CASRGGTNLYEQYF. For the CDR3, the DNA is TGTGCCAGCCGGGGCGGGACAAATCTTTACGAGCAGTACTTC.

As DNA, the CDR3 is TGTGCCAGCAGCCAAGATAGGCTAGCGGGGGGAGCCTGGAGCAATGAGCAGTTCTTC. Translation gives CASSQDRLAGGAWSNEQFF. The chain is built from TRBV14 and TRBJ2-1; 11 bases agree with TRBD2. Germline CDR1 SGHDN, CDR2 FVKESK. Trimming took 0 bases from V and 6 from J; bases not matched to a gene: 13. The length of the CDR3 is 19 residues.

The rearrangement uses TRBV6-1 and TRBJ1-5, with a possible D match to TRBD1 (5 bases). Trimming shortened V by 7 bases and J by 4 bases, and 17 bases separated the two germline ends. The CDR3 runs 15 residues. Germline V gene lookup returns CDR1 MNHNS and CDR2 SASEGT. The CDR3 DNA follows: TGTGCCAGCACGGGGGGTGGTATCACTAATCAGCCCCAGCATTTT. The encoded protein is CASTGGGITNQPQHF.

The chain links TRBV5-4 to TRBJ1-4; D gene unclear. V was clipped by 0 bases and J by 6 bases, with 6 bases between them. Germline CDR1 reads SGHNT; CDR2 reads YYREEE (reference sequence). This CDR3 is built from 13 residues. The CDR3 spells CASSLAGDEKLFF. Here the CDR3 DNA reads TGTGCCAGCAGCTTGGCTGGGGATGAAAAACTGTTTTTT. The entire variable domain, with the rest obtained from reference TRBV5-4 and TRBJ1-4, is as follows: ETGVTQSPTHLIKTRGQQVTLRCSSQSGHNTVSWYQQALGQGPQFIFQYYREEENGRGNFPPRFSGLQFPNYSSELNVNALELDDSALYLCASSLAGDEKLFFGSGTQLSVL.